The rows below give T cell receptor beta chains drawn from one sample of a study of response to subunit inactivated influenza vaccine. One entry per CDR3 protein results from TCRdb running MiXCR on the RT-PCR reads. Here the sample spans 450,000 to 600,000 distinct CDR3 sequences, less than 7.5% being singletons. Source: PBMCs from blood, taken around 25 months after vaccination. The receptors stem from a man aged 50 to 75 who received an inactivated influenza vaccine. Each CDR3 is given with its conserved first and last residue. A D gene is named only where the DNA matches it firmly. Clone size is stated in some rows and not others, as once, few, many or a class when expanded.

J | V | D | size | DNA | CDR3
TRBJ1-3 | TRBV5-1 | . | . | TGCGCCAGCAGCCGCTCAGAGAACCGGAACACCATATATTTT | CASSRSENRNTIYF
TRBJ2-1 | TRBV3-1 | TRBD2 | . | TGTGCCAGCAGCCAAGATTTGAGCGGGAGGTACAATGAGCAGTTCTTC | CASSQDLSGRYNEQFF
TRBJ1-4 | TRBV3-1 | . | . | TGTGCCAGCAGCCAAGATCGTATAGCGGGGACACCCACATATTTT | CASSQDRIAGTPTYF
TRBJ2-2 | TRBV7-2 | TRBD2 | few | TGTGCCAGCAGCTTTCGACTAGCGGGGACCCACACCGGGGAGCTGTTTTTT | CASSFRLAGTHTGELFF
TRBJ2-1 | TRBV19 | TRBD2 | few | TGTGCCAGTAGTATAAGACTAGCGGGAGGAAGCCCGCAGTTCTTC | CASSIRLAGGSPQFF
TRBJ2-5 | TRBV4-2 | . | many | TGTGCCAGCAGCCAAGAGGCGGCTGAGACCCAGTACTTC | CASSQEAAETQYF
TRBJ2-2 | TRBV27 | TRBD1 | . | TGTGCCAGCAGCCGGGACAGTGTGAACACCGGGGAGCTGTTTTTT | CASSRDSVNTGELFF
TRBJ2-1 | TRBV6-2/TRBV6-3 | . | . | TGTGCCAGCGGTGTAGGGTCCTACAATGAGCAGTTCTTC | CASGVGSYNEQFF
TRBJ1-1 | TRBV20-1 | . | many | TGCAGTGCTAGACCACAACTGAACACTGAAGCTTTCTTT | CSARPQLNTEAFF
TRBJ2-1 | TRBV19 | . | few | TGTGCCAGTAGTTTAACTACTCTCTCCTACAATGAGCAGTTCTTC | CASSLTTLSYNEQFF
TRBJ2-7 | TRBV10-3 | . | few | TGTGCCACCACTCCAGCGGTCCCCTCCTACGAGCAGTACTTC | CATTPAVPSYEQYF
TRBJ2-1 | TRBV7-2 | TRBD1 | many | TGTGCCAGCAGCTTCCGACAGGGGAGGTTGGATGAGCAGTTCTTC | CASSFRQGRLDEQFF
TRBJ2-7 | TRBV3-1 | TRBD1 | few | TGTGCCAGCAGCCAAGGGACAGGGGGCAACGAGCAGTACTTC | CASSQGTGGNEQYF
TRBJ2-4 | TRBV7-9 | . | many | TGTGCCAGCAGCTCCCCTAAAACCAAAAACATTCAGTACTTC | CASSSPKTKNIQYF
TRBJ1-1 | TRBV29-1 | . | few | TGCAGCGTTCTCGCCCCGGGAACTGAAGCTTTCTTT | CSVLAPGTEAFF
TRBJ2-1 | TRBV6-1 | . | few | TGTGCCAGCAGCTGGGACTTTGACTCCCCGGCGGGATCCTACAATGAGCAGTTCTTC | CASSWDFDSPAGSYNEQFF
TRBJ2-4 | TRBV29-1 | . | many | TGCAGCGCGAGGGGCAGAGCCAAAAACATTCAGTACTTC | CSARGRAKNIQYF
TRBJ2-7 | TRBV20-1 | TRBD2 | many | TGCAGTGCTAGGAGACTAGCCGGGTACGAGCAGTACTTC | CSARRLAGYEQYF
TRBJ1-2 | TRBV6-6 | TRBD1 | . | TGTGCCAGCAACCCCTCAGGGGGGGGCGGCTACACCTTC | CASNPSGGGGYTF
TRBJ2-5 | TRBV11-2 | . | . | TGTGCCAGCAGCTGGTTGGAGACCCAGTACTTC | CASSWLETQYF
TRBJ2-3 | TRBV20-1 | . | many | TGCAGTGCTAGGGAGTTGCGCGCGGATACGCAGTATTTT | CSARELRADTQYF
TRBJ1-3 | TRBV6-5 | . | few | TGTGCCAGCAGCTCAGGGGCAAACACCATATATTTT | CASSSGANTIYF
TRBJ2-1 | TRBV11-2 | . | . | TGTGCCAGCAGTATGCGACGAGGAGACGTCGGTGAGCAGTTCTTC | CASSMRRGDVGEQFF
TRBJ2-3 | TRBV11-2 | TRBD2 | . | TGTGCCAGCAGCTTAGAGGCCCTAGCGGGGTTGTATTTT | CASSLEALAGLYF
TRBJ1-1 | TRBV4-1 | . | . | TGCGCCAGCAGCCATCTATCAGGAGTGAGAGGGGTGAACACTGAAGCTTTCTTT | CASSHLSGVRGVNTEAFF
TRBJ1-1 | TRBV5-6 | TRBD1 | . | TGTGCCAGCAGATCCCAATACAGGGGGCTAAGGACTGAAGCTTTCTTT | CASRSQYRGLRTEAFF
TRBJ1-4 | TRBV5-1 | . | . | TGCGCCAGCAGCTTGGTAACGGGACTCGGAGAGACAAAACTGTTTTTT | CASSLVTGLGETKLFF
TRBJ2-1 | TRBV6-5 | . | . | TGTGCCAGCAGTTACTCGGGGGGGCGATTAATGTTCAATGAGCAGTTCTTC | CASSYSGGRLMFNEQFF
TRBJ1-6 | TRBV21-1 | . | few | TGTGCCAGCAGCAAAGTAGGCAGGCGGAGCTCCTATAATTCACCCCTCCACTTT | CASSKVGRRSSYNSPLHF
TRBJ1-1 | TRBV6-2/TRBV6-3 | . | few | TGTGCCAGCAGTAAATACTCCGGGACCTTCACTGAAGCTTTCTTT | CASSKYSGTFTEAFF
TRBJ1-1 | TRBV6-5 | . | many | TGTGCCAGCAGTTACGGTGGGGCGTTGAGGACTGAAGCTTTCTTT | CASSYGGALRTEAFF
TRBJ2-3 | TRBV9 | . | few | TGTGCCAGCAGCCCCCAAGCGGGCCCCCAGTATTTT | CASSPQAGPQYF